These T cell receptor beta chains were read from a single sample in a study of blood T cell repertoires in COVID-19. This table comes from immunoSEQ multiplex PCR, and its TCRdb copy is limited to in-frame clones, with some not included. The sample contains approximately 400,000 clones, about four fifths of which appear only once. The sample comprised peripheral blood. The origin of the receptors is a human donor with acute or convalescent COVID-19. The donor label of this sample is uncertain. The CDR3 runs from the conserved cysteine through the conserved F or W. The D gene is left open where the match is weak. Clone size, where shown, is once, few, many, or a class for clones that have expanded.

J gene: TRBJ2-5; clone size: .; D gene: TRBD1; V gene: TRBV5-4; CDR3 length: 14; CDR3 protein: CASSQGQQGGTQYF; CDR3 DNA: TGTGCCAGCAGCCAGGGACAGCAAGGAGGGACCCAGTACTTC
J gene: TRBJ1-1; clone size: .; D gene: .; V gene: TRBV5-1; CDR3 length: 14; CDR3 protein: CASSLDHRNTEAFF; CDR3 DNA: TGCGCCAGCAGCCTGGACCACAGGAACACTGAAGCTTTCTTT
J gene: TRBJ1-4; clone size: .; D gene: TRBD1; V gene: TRBV27; CDR3 length: 16; CDR3 protein: CASSSLSGTGVEKLFF; CDR3 DNA: TGTGCCAGCAGTTCCCTCAGCGGGACAGGTGTTGAAAAACTGTTTTTT
J gene: TRBJ1-6; clone size: .; D gene: .; V gene: TRBV5-1; CDR3 length: 14; CDR3 protein: CASSFGRINSPLHF; CDR3 DNA: TGCGCCAGCAGCTTTGGCAGGATTAATTCACCCCTCCACTTT
J gene: TRBJ1-4; clone size: .; D gene: TRBD1; V gene: TRBV28; CDR3 length: 15; CDR3 protein: CASSLLGGADEKLFF; CDR3 DNA: TGTGCCAGCAGTTTATTAGGGGGCGCCGATGAAAAACTGTTTTTT
J gene: TRBJ1-1; clone size: .; D gene: .; V gene: TRBV6-5; CDR3 length: 15; CDR3 protein: CASTLGGGRDPEAFF; CDR3 DNA: TGTGCCAGCACCCTCGGGGGGGGCCGAGACCCTGAAGCTTTCTTT
J gene: TRBJ1-6; clone size: few; D gene: .; V gene: TRBV25-1; CDR3 length: 15; CDR3 protein: CASSQEGLRSSPLHF; CDR3 DNA: TGTGCCAGCAGTCAGGAGGGGCTCAGGTCTTCACCCCTCCACTTT
J gene: TRBJ2-5; clone size: few; D gene: TRBD2; V gene: TRBV5-4; CDR3 length: 17; CDR3 protein: CASSLGSSGGAQETQYF; CDR3 DNA: TGTGCCAGCAGCTTGGGTTCCAGCGGGGGGGCACAAGAGACCCAGTACTTC
J gene: TRBJ1-1; clone size: .; D gene: TRBD1; V gene: TRBV27; CDR3 length: 15; CDR3 protein: CASSLRGLMNTEAFF; CDR3 DNA: TGTGCCAGCAGTTTAAGGGGGCTGATGAACACTGAAGCTTTCTTT
J gene: TRBJ2-3; clone size: .; D gene: TRBD2; V gene: TRBV28; CDR3 length: 15; CDR3 protein: CASKMTSGRQDTQYF; CDR3 DNA: TGTGCCAGCAAGATGACTAGCGGGAGACAAGATACGCAGTATTTT
J gene: TRBJ2-7; clone size: .; D gene: .; V gene: TRBV7-8; CDR3 length: 14; CDR3 protein: CASSRVRGSYEQYF; CDR3 DNA: TGTGCCAGCAGTCGGGTTCGCGGGTCGTACGAGCAGTACTTC
J gene: TRBJ2-3; clone size: .; D gene: .; V gene: TRBV10-1; CDR3 length: 14; CDR3 protein: CASKKGEGVDTQYF; CDR3 DNA: TGCGCCAGCAAAAAGGGGGAAGGTGTAGATACGCAGTATTTT
J gene: TRBJ1-2; clone size: .; D gene: .; V gene: TRBV6-2/TRBV6-3; CDR3 length: 12; CDR3 protein: CASSPQGFGYTF; CDR3 DNA: TGTGCCAGCAGCCCACAGGGATTCGGCTACACCTTC
J gene: TRBJ2-3; clone size: .; D gene: .; V gene: TRBV19; CDR3 length: 14; CDR3 protein: CASRLTGSTDTQYF; CDR3 DNA: TGTGCCAGTAGGTTAACAGGGAGCACAGATACGCAGTATTTT
J gene: TRBJ2-2; clone size: .; D gene: TRBD2; V gene: TRBV18; CDR3 length: 17; CDR3 protein: CASSPLVSGRATGELFF; CDR3 DNA: TGTGCCAGCTCACCACTGGTCAGCGGGAGGGCCACCGGGGAGCTGTTTTTT
J gene: TRBJ2-3; clone size: .; D gene: .; V gene: TRBV4-2; CDR3 length: 14; CDR3 protein: CASSQDIRTDTQYF; CDR3 DNA: TGTGCCAGCAGCCAAGATATACGGACAGATACGCAGTATTTT
J gene: TRBJ2-3; clone size: .; D gene: .; V gene: TRBV4-1; CDR3 length: 16; CDR3 protein: CASSQDRAGGTDTQYF; CDR3 DNA: TGCGCCAGCAGCCAAGATCGGGCAGGGGGCACAGATACGCAGTATTTT
J gene: TRBJ1-2; clone size: .; D gene: .; V gene: TRBV6-5; CDR3 length: 14; CDR3 protein: CASSRLTETYGYTF; CDR3 DNA: TGTGCCAGCAGTCGGCTTACAGAAACCTATGGCTACACCTTC
J gene: TRBJ2-6; clone size: .; D gene: .; V gene: TRBV5-8; CDR3 length: 16; CDR3 protein: CASSRLLGAGANVLTF; CDR3 DNA: TGTGCCAGCAGCCGGCTTCTGGGAGCTGGGGCCAACGTCCTGACTTTC
J gene: TRBJ1-1; clone size: few; D gene: .; V gene: TRBV11-3; CDR3 length: 13; CDR3 protein: CASSLTGKTEAFF; CDR3 DNA: TGTGCCAGCAGCTTAACAGGGAAAACTGAAGCTTTCTTT
J gene: TRBJ1-3; clone size: .; D gene: .; V gene: TRBV7-9; CDR3 length: 14; CDR3 protein: CASSLELSGNTIYF; CDR3 DNA: TGTGCCAGCAGCTTAGAACTCTCTGGAAACACCATATATTTT
J gene: TRBJ2-3; clone size: once; D gene: .; V gene: TRBV7-2; CDR3 length: 15; CDR3 protein: CASSTQPKSTDTQYF; CDR3 DNA: TGTGCCAGCAGCACACAGCCCAAAAGCACAGATACGCAGTATTTT
J gene: TRBJ2-5; clone size: .; D gene: TRBD1; V gene: TRBV5-1; CDR3 length: 13; CDR3 protein: CASSQQGAETQYF; CDR3 DNA: TGCGCCAGCAGCCAACAGGGGGCGGAGACCCAGTACTTC
J gene: TRBJ2-2; clone size: once; D gene: .; V gene: TRBV19; CDR3 length: 18; CDR3 protein: CASSLVFAARSNTGELFF; CDR3 DNA: TGTGCCAGTAGTTTGGTATTCGCCGCCAGATCCAACACCGGGGAGCTGTTTTTT
J gene: TRBJ2-5; clone size: once; D gene: .; V gene: TRBV14; CDR3 length: 14; CDR3 protein: CASSPLGGQETQYF; CDR3 DNA: TGTGCCAGCAGTCCACTAGGGGGCCAAGAGACCCAGTACTTC
J gene: TRBJ2-1; clone size: .; D gene: TRBD1; V gene: TRBV7-2; CDR3 length: 15; CDR3 protein: CASSLGGTGYNEQFF; CDR3 DNA: TGTGCCAGCAGCTTAGGGGGGACAGGGTACAATGAGCAGTTCTTC
J gene: TRBJ1-4; clone size: .; D gene: TRBD1; V gene: TRBV7-8; CDR3 length: 18; CDR3 protein: CASSPGQGAWGTNEKLFF; CDR3 DNA: TGTGCCAGCAGCCCTGGACAGGGGGCATGGGGGACTAATGAAAAACTGTTTTTT
J gene: TRBJ2-7; clone size: .; D gene: TRBD1; V gene: TRBV2; CDR3 length: 13; CDR3 protein: CASRGTGRSEQYF; CDR3 DNA: TGTGCCAGCAGAGGGACAGGGAGGAGCGAGCAGTACTTC
J gene: TRBJ2-7; clone size: .; D gene: TRBD1; V gene: TRBV5-6; CDR3 length: 14; CDR3 protein: CASSRDSATYEQYF; CDR3 DNA: TGTGCCAGCAGCCGGGACAGTGCCACCTACGAGCAGTACTTC
J gene: TRBJ1-1; clone size: .; D gene: .; V gene: TRBV12-3/TRBV12-4; CDR3 length: 13; CDR3 protein: CASSYTQYTEAFF; CDR3 DNA: TGTGCCAGCAGTTACACACAGTACACTGAAGCTTTCTTT
J gene: TRBJ2-1; clone size: .; D gene: TRBD2; V gene: TRBV2; CDR3 length: 16; CDR3 protein: CASSERGGGPRDEQFF; CDR3 DNA: TGTGCCAGCAGTGAAAGGGGCGGGGGGCCAAGGGATGAGCAGTTCTTC
J gene: TRBJ2-3; clone size: .; D gene: TRBD2; V gene: TRBV4-1; CDR3 length: 16; CDR3 protein: CASSQVNLRGADTQYF; CDR3 DNA: TGCGCCAGCAGCCAAGTAAATTTGCGGGGGGCAGATACGCAGTATTTT
J gene: TRBJ2-6; clone size: .; D gene: TRBD1; V gene: TRBV7-9; CDR3 length: 18; CDR3 protein: CASSQSHTGGAGANVLTF; CDR3 DNA: TGTGCCAGCAGCCAATCTCATACAGGGGGCGCTGGGGCCAACGTCCTGACTTTC
J gene: TRBJ1-1; clone size: .; D gene: .; V gene: TRBV6-1; CDR3 length: 16; CDR3 protein: CASSEVRQASNTEAFF; CDR3 DNA: TGTGCCAGCAGTGAAGTGCGACAGGCCTCGAACACTGAAGCTTTCTTT
J gene: TRBJ1-6; clone size: .; D gene: .; V gene: TRBV6-5; CDR3 length: 14; CDR3 protein: CASGRSSYNSPLHF; CDR3 DNA: TGTGCCAGCGGTCGGAGCTCCTATAATTCACCCCTCCACTTT
J gene: TRBJ2-2; clone size: .; D gene: TRBD2; V gene: TRBV29-1; CDR3 length: 15; CDR3 protein: CSAWLAGGVDGELFF; CDR3 DNA: TGCAGCGCCTGGTTAGCGGGGGGCGTCGACGGGGAGCTGTTTTTT
J gene: TRBJ1-2; clone size: .; D gene: .; V gene: TRBV5-6; CDR3 length: 15; CDR3 protein: CASSLLTVAKMGYTF; CDR3 DNA: TGTGCCAGCAGCTTGTTAACCGTCGCTAAAATGGGCTACACCTTC